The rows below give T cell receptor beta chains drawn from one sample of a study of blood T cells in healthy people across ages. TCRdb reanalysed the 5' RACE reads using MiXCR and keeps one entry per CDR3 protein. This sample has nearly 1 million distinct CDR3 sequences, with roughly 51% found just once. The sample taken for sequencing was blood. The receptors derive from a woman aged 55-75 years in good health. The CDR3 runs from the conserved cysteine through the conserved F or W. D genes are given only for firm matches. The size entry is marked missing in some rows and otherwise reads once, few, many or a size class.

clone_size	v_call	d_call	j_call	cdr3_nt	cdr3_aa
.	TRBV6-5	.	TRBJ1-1	TGTGCCAGCAGTTACTCATCTGAAGCTTTCTTT	CASSYSSEAFF
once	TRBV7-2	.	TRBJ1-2	TGTGCCAGCAGCTTGGGGGCGGGGGATGGCGGCTACACCTTC	CASSLGAGDGGYTF
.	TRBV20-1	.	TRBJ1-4	TGCAGTGCTGAGGGACTAGGTGAAAAACTGTTTTTT	CSAEGLGEKLFF
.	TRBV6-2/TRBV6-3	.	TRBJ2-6	TGTGCCAGCAGTTACTCGAGGGCAGACTGGGGCTCTGGGGCCAACGTCCTGACTTTC	CASSYSRADWGSGANVLTF
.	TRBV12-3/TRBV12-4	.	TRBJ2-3	TGTGCCAGCAGGCAAACAGATACGCAGTATTTT	CASRQTDTQYF
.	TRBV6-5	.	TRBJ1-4	TGTGCCAGCAGGGGGGGGAGGGGGGCTAATGAAAAACTGTTTTTT	CASRGGRGANEKLFF
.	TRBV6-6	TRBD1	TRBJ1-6	TGTGCCAGCAGGGGACAGGGTTCCTATAATTCACCCCTCCACTTT	CASRGQGSYNSPLHF
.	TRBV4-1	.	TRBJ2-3	TGCGCCAGCAGCCACGGGGGAGAGACAGATACGCAGTATTTT	CASSHGGETDTQYF
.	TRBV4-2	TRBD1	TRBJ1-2	TGTGCCGGCAGCCAAGGAACAGGGGGCGCCGGAATCTATGGCTACACCTTC	CAGSQGTGGAGIYGYTF
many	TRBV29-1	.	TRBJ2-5	TGCAGCATTAGTTGGGCGATGGAGACCCAGTACTTC	CSISWAMETQYF
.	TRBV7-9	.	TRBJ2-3	TGTGCCAGCAACATCGGAGATACGCAGTATTTT	CASNIGDTQYF
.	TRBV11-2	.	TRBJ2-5	TGTGCCAGCCGCCGCCAGGGGGGGCGAGAGACCCAGTACTTC	CASRRQGGRETQYF
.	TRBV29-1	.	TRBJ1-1	TGCAGCGTCGTAGGTTACAGCAGGGCTTTCTTT	CSVVGYSRAFF
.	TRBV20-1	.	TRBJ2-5	TGCAGTGCTAATAGGGACCTCCCGGGGGAGCAGTACTTC	CSANRDLPGEQYF
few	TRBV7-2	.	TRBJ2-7	TGTGCCAGCACCCAAACGGGCGTCCCAGCCTACGAGCAGTACTTC	CASTQTGVPAYEQYF
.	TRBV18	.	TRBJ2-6	TGTGCCAGCTCACCCCTGGGGAATGGGGCCAACGTCCTGACTTTC	CASSPLGNGANVLTF
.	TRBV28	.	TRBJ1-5	TGTGCCAGCAGTTTATGGGCAGAAAAATACCAGCCCCAGCATTTT	CASSLWAEKYQPQHF
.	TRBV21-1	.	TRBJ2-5	TGTGCCAGCAGCCGGACTAGTATCCAAGAGACCCGGTACTTC	CASSRTSIQETRYF
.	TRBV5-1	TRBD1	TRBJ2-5	TGCGCCAGCAGCCCACAGGGGACAGGGATGATGGAGACCCCGTACTTC	CASSPQGTGMMETPYF
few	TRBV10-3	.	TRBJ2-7	TGTGCCATCAGCCCCGGGGGATACGCAATAAGGGCCTACGAGCAGTACTTC	CAISPGGYAIRAYEQYF
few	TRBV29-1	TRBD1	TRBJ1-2	TGCAGCGTTGAAGGTTGGACAGGGACCTACTATGGCTACACCTTC	CSVEGWTGTYYGYTF
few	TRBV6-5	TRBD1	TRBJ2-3	TGTGCCAGCAGTTACTCCCGGAACTTAGGGACAGGGGAGTATTTT	CASSYSRNLGTGEYF
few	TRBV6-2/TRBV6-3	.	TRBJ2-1	TGTGCCAGCAGTTACCCTCCTCGACAGTACAATGAGCAGTTCTTC	CASSYPPRQYNEQFF
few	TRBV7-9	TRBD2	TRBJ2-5	TGTGCCAGCAGCTTGGGGACTAGCGGGAACGATGAGCAGTACTTC	CASSLGTSGNDEQYF
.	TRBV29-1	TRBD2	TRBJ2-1	TGCAGCGTTGAAGATTATGCTAGCGGGAGGGCCACGTTAGGGTACAATGAGCAGTTCTTC	CSVEDYASGRATLGYNEQFF
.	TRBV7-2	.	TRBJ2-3	TGTGCCAGCAGCCCGACCCACCCTAGCACAGATACGCAGTATTTT	CASSPTHPSTDTQYF
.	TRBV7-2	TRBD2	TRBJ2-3	TGTGCCAGCAGCTACCAGCCAGCGGGAGTCCGCCCAGATACGCAGTATTTT	CASSYQPAGVRPDTQYF